Here is one T cell receptor (beta chain) with its context. Its antigen is unidentified. This record belongs to a study of metastatic and nonmetastatic thyroid tumors. Study-wide results and caveats: Significantly higher TCR beta diversity was reportedly seen in malignant thyroid tumors than benign nodules, in blood and tumor.

Germline V gives CDR1 DFQATT, CDR2 SNEGSKA (reference sequence). The CDR3 is made up of 12 amino acids. Trimming took off 4 bases at V and 2 bases at J, with 7 bases between the two ends. In the original analysis: Researchers built a distant-metastasis classifier for papillary thyroid cancer that drew on CDR3 differences across clinicopathological groups. TCRdb reassembled clones from the PCR reads with MiXCR. The V and J calls and clone size come from TCRdb's table, not from the authors' own analysis. The table lists 13,000 to 15,000 clones, more than 20% of them singletons, with 9.5% to 12% in the top ten. Nobody among the patients had been given any treatment before thyroid surgery.

The rearrangement links TRBV20-1 to TRBJ2-3; D call uncertain. The specimen sequenced was tumor tissue. This sequence originates from a female donor with papillary thyroid cancer or a benign thyroid nodule (not recorded which). Some clones in this sample may be carry-over from other donors' samples. The CDR3, as DNA: TGCAGTGCTACGCGGACCACAGATACGCAGTATTTT. This encodes CSATRTTDTQYF.